The 2 T cell receptor beta chains listed next were all sequenced from one sample in a study of OX40 agonist ivuxolimab in advanced cancers. The data were produced by immunoSEQ multiplex PCR, yet TCRdb's version contains in-frame clones alone and is incomplete. The data contain about 44,000 clones, around 80% of them singletons. This specimen was CD4+ or CD8+ T cells sorted from blood, taken in a trial of the OX40 agonist ivuxolimab. The receptors derive from an adult with an advanced solid tumor such as melanoma, head and neck, liver or kidney cancer.

The CDR3 here is CASRRGQEGTAEQYF. CDR3 DNA: TGTGCCAGCCGGCGCGGACAGGAGGGAACGGCCGAGCAGTACTTC. The genes are TRBV2 and TRBJ2-7; TRBD1 might be the D (7 bases). This CDR3 is 15 amino acids long. Germline V gene lookup returns CDR1 SNHLY and CDR2 FYNNEI. Trimming took off 8 bases at V and 6 bases at J, with 23 bases between the two ends. The complete variable domain, with remaining parts taken from reference TRBV2 and TRBJ2-7, reads EPEVTQTPSHQVTQMGQEVILRCVPISNHLYFYWYRQILGQKVEFLVSFYNNEISEKSEIFDDQFSVERPDGSNFTLKIRSTKLEDSAMYFCASRRGQEGTAEQYFGPGTRLTVT.

This clone has a single count. V is TRBV28 and J is TRBJ1-4; 9 nucleotides align to TRBD1. The CDR3 is 14 residues long. Germline assignment: CDR1 MDHEN and CDR2 SYDVKM. With 6 bases clipped from V and 6 bases from J, the junction kept 5 bases outside the gene matches. CDR3 sequence reads: CASSPGQGYEKLFF. The CDR3 DNA is TGTGCCAGCAGCCCGGGACAGGGTTATGAAAAACTGTTTTTT.